These T cell receptor beta chains were read from a single sample in a study of blood T cells in healthy people across ages. TCRdb redid the calling of the 5' RACE reads with MiXCR, one entry per CDR3 protein. The sample lists approximately 2,000,000 distinct CDR3 sequences; 39% were seen once. Sequenced sample: blood. All receptors come from a human donor in good health. CDR3s include the opening cysteine and the closing phenylalanine or tryptophan. A D gene is named only where the DNA matches it firmly. Size tells how often a clone was seen (once, few, many) or the class of an expanded clone, and some rows leave it out.

>-|TRBJ2-7|-|TRBV9
TGTGCCAGCAGCGTAGGTACTTACGCCTACGAGCAGTACTTC
CASSVGTYAYEQYF
>-|TRBJ1-2|few|TRBV7-2
TGTGCCAGCAGCTTAGCGCTATGGGGGTATGGCTACACCTTC
CASSLALWGYGYTF
>-|TRBJ2-5|-|TRBV12-3/TRBV12-4
TGTGCCAGCAGTACTTGGGACACCCAAGAGACCCAGTACTTC
CASSTWDTQETQYF
>TRBD2|TRBJ2-1|-|TRBV12-3/TRBV12-4
TGTGCCAGCAGCTCTAGCGGACTATACTCCTACAATGAGCAGTTCTTC
CASSSSGLYSYNEQFF
>-|TRBJ2-5|-|TRBV6-2/TRBV6-3
TGTGCCAGCAGCACAGAGTCGGGCAGCTTCTCCTCTTTGGACAATGAGCAGTACTTC
CASSTESGSFSSLDNEQYF
>-|TRBJ2-4|-|TRBV5-5
TGTGCCAGCAGCATGGAGGGGTCTACGGACGAGCGGTACTTC
CASSMEGSTDERYF
>-|TRBJ2-3|-|TRBV12-3/TRBV12-4
TGTGCCAGCAGGGGCCGAACTACTAGCACAGATACGCAGTATTTT
CASRGRTTSTDTQYF
>TRBD1|TRBJ1-2|few|TRBV5-1
TGCGCCAGCAGCCCAGCCGGGACAGAACGAGGCTACACCTTC
CASSPAGTERGYTF
>TRBD2|TRBJ2-1|-|TRBV15
TGTGCCACCCGGGAGGGGGGGCTCTACAATGAGCAGTTCTTC
CATREGGLYNEQFF
>-|TRBJ2-2|few|TRBV7-9
TGTGCCAGCAGCCAACTCAGTACAGGAACCGGGGAGCTGTTTTTT
CASSQLSTGTGELFF
>-|TRBJ1-2|-|TRBV29-1
TGCAGCGCCGTAGGGGTCATGGGCTACACCTTC
CSAVGVMGYTF
>TRBD1|TRBJ2-1|-|TRBV7-9
TGTGCCAGCAGCTTAGTTGGACAGGGGAGGAATGAGCAGTTCTTC
CASSLVGQGRNEQFF
>TRBD2|TRBJ2-1|few|TRBV4-3
TGCGCCAGCAGCCAATACCGCGGGGGGCAAGAGGGCAATGAGCAGTTCTTC
CASSQYRGGQEGNEQFF
>-|TRBJ2-4|once|TRBV18
TGTGCCAGCTCACCCGGGACGCGGCAAGAGCAGTACTTC
CASSPGTRQEQYF
>TRBD2|TRBJ2-3|few|TRBV11-1
TGTGCCAGCAGAAGGACTAGCGGAGTGTCCACAGATACGCAGTATTTT
CASRRTSGVSTDTQYF
>-|TRBJ2-5|-|TRBV7-3
TGTGCCAGCAGCCTCAACCACAGAGGGACCCAGTACTTC
CASSLNHRGTQYF
>-|TRBJ2-1|few|TRBV18
TGTGCCAGCTCTGAGGTGCTTATGTACAATGAGCAGTTCTTC
CASSEVLMYNEQFF
>-|TRBJ2-5|many|TRBV12-3/TRBV12-4
TGTGCCAGCAGTTCTACAAAGGGGGAAGAGACCCAGTACTTC
CASSSTKGEETQYF
>-|TRBJ1-4|-|TRBV20-1
TGCAGTGCCTGGGACCCAACTAATGAAAAACTGTTTTTT
CSAWDPTNEKLFF
>TRBD2|TRBJ2-1|few|TRBV6-5
TGTGCCAGCACCATTAGCGGGGGGGCCAATGAGCAGTTCTTC
CASTISGGANEQFF
>-|TRBJ2-6|-|TRBV28
TGTGCCAGCTTTGGGGGCAGATCTGGGGCCAACGTCCTGACTTTC
CASFGGRSGANVLTF
>-|TRBJ2-7|-|TRBV12-3/TRBV12-4
TGTGCCAGCAGTTATCATAGCTCCTACGAGCAGTACTTC
CASSYHSSYEQYF
>TRBD1|TRBJ1-5|few|TRBV6-1
TGTGCCAGCAGTGCCGGGACAGGGAACGCACGGCCCCAGCATTTT
CASSAGTGNARPQHF
>TRBD1|TRBJ2-5|-|TRBV6-6
TGTGCCAGCAGTTACGGGACAGACCACCAAGAGACCCAGTACTTC
CASSYGTDHQETQYF
>TRBD2|TRBJ2-5|-|TRBV5-1
TGCGCCCCGGGGGAGGGAACCCCCCAAGAGACCCAGTACTTC
CAPGEGTPQETQYF
>-|TRBJ2-3|-|TRBV7-2
TGTGCCAGCAGCTTTAGGCGGGGTTTCACAGATACGCAGTATTTT
CASSFRRGFTDTQYF
>-|TRBJ2-3|-|TRBV7-2
TGTGCCAGCAGTTGGGGATCGGGGCGGGGTGGAGGAGGTACGCAGTATTTT
CASSWGSGRGGGGTQYF
>TRBD2|TRBJ2-1|-|TRBV15
TGTGCCACCAGCAGATCTAGCGGGGCTTACAATGAGCAGTTCTTC
CATSRSSGAYNEQFF
>-|TRBJ2-3|-|TRBV5-4
TGTGCCAGCAGTTCGACCGCTGGGGATACGCGGTATTTT
CASSSTAGDTRYF
>-|TRBJ2-5|-|TRBV12-3/TRBV12-4
TGTGCCAGCAGGTCAGGGATGATGGAGACCCAGTACTTC
CASRSGMMETQYF
>TRBD2|TRBJ2-5|-|TRBV29-1
TGCAGCGTCTCTGGACTAGCGGGGGACCAAGAGACCCAGTACTTC
CSVSGLAGDQETQYF
>-|TRBJ2-2|few|TRBV6-5
TGTGCCAGCAGTCCCCCAGGGTTACCCGGGGAGCTGTTTTTT
CASSPPGLPGELFF
>-|TRBJ2-1|few|TRBV12-3/TRBV12-4
TGTGCCAGCAACCCCTGGACAAGGAGCTCCTACAATGAGCAGTTCTTC
CASNPWTRSSYNEQFF
>-|TRBJ1-2|few|TRBV20-1
TGCAGTGGAAATGCCAGATGGACTGATGGCTACACCTTC
CSGNARWTDGYTF
>-|TRBJ1-1|few|TRBV2
TGTGCCAGCAGAGTAACAGAGAACACTGAAGCTTTCTTT
CASRVTENTEAFF
>TRBD1|TRBJ2-7|-|TRBV27
TGTGCCAGCAGTCTTACAATCACTCAGGGGGTGGGCGAGCAGTACTTC
CASSLTITQGVGEQYF
>-|TRBJ2-4|-|TRBV7-9
TGTGCCAGCAGCTTGGGGGCACGAAACATTCAGTACTTC
CASSLGARNIQYF
>-|TRBJ2-3|-|TRBV28
TGTGCCAGCAGTTTATTTCTTCAAGTTACGCAGTATTTT
CASSLFLQVTQYF
>-|TRBJ2-7|-|TRBV3-1
TGTGCCAGCAGCCAATGGACAGATTACGAGCAGTACTTC
CASSQWTDYEQYF
>-|TRBJ1-5|many|TRBV12-3/TRBV12-4
TGTGCCAGCAGTTGGGTCCAGGAAGACAGTCAGAAATATTATAGCAATCAGCCCCAGCATTTT
CASSWVQEDSQKYYSNQPQHF
>-|TRBJ2-7|few|TRBV6-4
TGTGCCAGCAGTGCAGGGAGACCCGGAGGGTGCGAGCAGTACTTC
CASSAGRPGGCEQYF
>-|TRBJ2-7|few|TRBV7-2
TGTGCCAGCAGCTTAAAAGGAGACAGCTCCTACGAGCAGTACTTC
CASSLKGDSSYEQYF
>-|TRBJ1-6|few|TRBV7-8
TGTGCCAGCAGCACCCGGGACAACTATAATTCACCCCTCCACTTT
CASSTRDNYNSPLHF
>-|TRBJ1-3|few|TRBV12-3/TRBV12-4
TGTGCCAGCGAAGTAAGGGGCCCTGGAAACACCATATATTTT
CASEVRGPGNTIYF
>-|TRBJ1-5|-|TRBV7-2
TGTGCCAGCAGCCCAGGAGGCCAAGGTCAGCCCCAGCATTTT
CASSPGGQGQPQHF
>-|TRBJ1-1|few|TRBV7-8
TGTGCCAGCAGCCCCCAAACTTTCGGGAAGAGGACGAACACTGAAGCTTTCTTT
CASSPQTFGKRTNTEAFF
>-|TRBJ1-1|-|TRBV12-3/TRBV12-4
TGTGCCAGCAGTTTATGGGAGGGGGGGACTGAAGCTTTCTTT
CASSLWEGGTEAFF
>TRBD1|TRBJ1-2|-|TRBV19
TGTGCCAGTAGTATACTACCGGGACAGCGTTCCATTGGCTACACCTTC
CASSILPGQRSIGYTF
>-|TRBJ1-1|-|TRBV20-1
TGCAGTGCTAGTCGGGTGGTTGACACTGAAGCTTTCTTT
CSASRVVDTEAFF
>TRBD1|TRBJ2-7|many|TRBV20-1
TGCAGCGCAAGGGACAGCTACGAGCAGTACTTC
CSARDSYEQYF